Listed below are T cell receptor beta chains from one sample, sequenced in a study of breast tumors, draining lymph nodes, adjacent tissues. TCRdb redid the calling of the multiplex PCR reads with MiXCR, one entry per CDR3 protein. This sample yields around 190,000 distinct CDR3 sequences, of which 30% to 35% are seen a single time; 3.5% to 4.5% belongs to the top ten. Sequenced: axillary lymph node tissue. The receptors stem from a female donor with breast cancer. Some clones in this sample may be carry-over from other donors' samples. Each CDR3 is given with its conserved first and last residue. The order of the fields is J gene, D gene, V gene, clone size, CDR3 protein, CDR3 DNA. A D gene is named only where the DNA matches it firmly. Size is stated for part of the rows, as once, few or many counts, or as a class when the clone is expanded.

>TRBJ1-5|TRBD1|TRBV5-5|NA
CASSSPPEQGSNQPQHF
TGTGCCAGCAGCTCGCCCCCGGAACAGGGGAGCAATCAGCCCCAGCATTTT
>TRBJ2-3|TRBD2|TRBV2|many
CASSDWSSGTADTQYF
TGTGCCAGCAGTGATTGGAGTAGCGGGACCGCAGATACGCAGTATTTT
>TRBJ2-5|TRBD2|TRBV5-6|NA
CASRVASGSSETQYF
TGTGCCAGCAGAGTTGCTAGCGGGAGTTCGGAGACCCAGTACTTC
>TRBJ2-3|TRBD2|TRBV20-1|NA
CSASLASGADTQYF
TGCAGTGCTAGCTTGGCTAGCGGTGCAGATACGCAGTATTTT
>TRBJ1-2|NA|TRBV7-9|many
CASIPSGGDTGYGYTF
TGTGCCAGCATCCCATCAGGCGGGGACACGGGCTATGGCTACACCTTC
>TRBJ1-1|NA|TRBV19|NA
CASSIEGTSGTEAFF
TGTGCCAGTAGTATAGAGGGTACGTCGGGTACTGAAGCTTTCTTT
>TRBJ1-2|NA|TRBV12-3/TRBV12-4|many
CATLGPGKGGYGYTF
TGTGCTACCCTCGGTCCAGGGAAAGGAGGCTATGGCTACACCTTC
>TRBJ1-2|NA|TRBV19|many
CASSIVGQGKGYTF
TGTGCCAGTAGTATAGTGGGCCAGGGTAAAGGCTACACCTTC
>TRBJ2-3|TRBD2|TRBV24-1|once
CATSGGGNTDTQYF
TGTGCCACCAGCGGCGGGGGGAACACAGATACGCAGTATTTT
>TRBJ2-3|TRBD2|TRBV6-6|many
CASRLAGGIGRTDTQYF
TGTGCCAGCCGACTAGCGGGGGGGATCGGTCGTACAGATACGCAGTATTTT
>TRBJ2-1|NA|TRBV2|NA
CSRESITDYNEQFF
TGTTCCAGAGAGTCCATTACCGATTACAATGAGCAGTTCTTC
>TRBJ2-5|TRBD1|TRBV29-1|many
CSVQTGEETQYF
TGCAGCGTTCAAACAGGGGAAGAGACCCAGTACTTC
>TRBJ1-2|TRBD1|TRBV9|NA
CASSAAGTGGYTF
TGTGCCAGCAGCGCCGCAGGGACAGGTGGCTACACCTTC
>TRBJ1-6|NA|TRBV27|NA
CASSFAMLGAGSPLHF
TGTGCCAGCAGTTTCGCTATGTTGGGGGCAGGGTCACCCCTCCACTTT
>TRBJ2-1|NA|TRBV7-6|many
CASSLFGIDEQFF
TGTGCCAGCAGCTTATTCGGGATCGATGAGCAGTTCTTC
>TRBJ2-3|NA|TRBV20-1|many
CSARLPLASPSTDTQYF
TGCAGTGCTAGGTTGCCGCTGGCATCCCCTAGCACAGATACGCAGTATTTT
>TRBJ2-2|NA|TRBV27|NA
CASSFVGVAGELFF
TGTGCCAGCAGTTTCGTAGGGGTGGCCGGGGAGCTGTTTTTT
>TRBJ1-2|NA|TRBV7-9|many
CASSLAQPPLTF
TGTGCCAGCAGCTTAGCGCAACCCCCGCTCACCTTC
>TRBJ2-2|NA|TRBV20-1|NA
CSVGTFMNTGELFF
TGCAGTGTGGGGACTTTTATGAACACCGGGGAGCTGTTTTTT
>TRBJ2-2|TRBD1|TRBV24-1|medium-sized
CATRKTGENTGELFF
TGTGCCACCAGGAAGACAGGGGAGAACACCGGGGAGCTGTTTTTT
>TRBJ2-2|NA|TRBV12-3/TRBV12-4|NA
CASSTGPTTTGELFF
TGTGCCAGCAGCACTGGACCAACAACGACCGGGGAGCTGTTTTTT
>TRBJ1-2|NA|TRBV6-1|many
CASSEGKDSLRYGYTF
TGTGCCAGCAGTGAAGGGAAGGACAGCCTGCGTTATGGCTACACCTTC
>TRBJ2-2|NA|TRBV27|many
CASSRVSYGELFF
TGTGCCAGCAGCCGCGTTTCGTACGGGGAGCTGTTTTTT
>TRBJ2-7|NA|TRBV6-5|many
CASSYYAYPSSYEQYF
TGTGCCAGCAGTTACTACGCATACCCGTCCTCCTACGAGCAGTACTTC
>TRBJ2-1|NA|TRBV27|NA
CASREFSYNEQFF
TGTGCCAGCAGGGAGTTCTCCTACAATGAGCAGTTCTTC
>TRBJ1-1|NA|TRBV7-2|NA
CASSLAFGTPGAFF
TGTGCCAGCAGCTTAGCGTTCGGGACCCCAGGGGCTTTCTTT
>TRBJ1-4|NA|TRBV7-9|NA
CASSLLGGGANEKLFF
TGTGCCAGCAGCTTACTGGGAGGTGGGGCCAATGAAAAACTGTTTTTT
>TRBJ2-7|TRBD2|TRBV5-4|many
CASSSPGLAGVEQYF
TGTGCCAGCAGCTCCCCGGGACTAGCGGGAGTAGAGCAGTACTTC
>TRBJ2-3|TRBD2|TRBV9|many
CASSVLAGPTDTQYF
TGTGCCAGCAGCGTACTAGCGGGACCAACAGATACGCAGTATTTT
>TRBJ2-5|NA|TRBV10-2|NA
CASSESRTALAYGYTFGSGTQYF
NA
>TRBJ2-7|NA|TRBV6-2/TRBV6-3|many
CASSLVGREQYF
TGTGCCAGCAGCCTCGTAGGCCGGGAGCAGTACTTC
>TRBJ2-1|TRBD2|TRBV20-1|many
CSASPTSGRSYNEQFF
TGCAGTGCTAGCCCGACTAGCGGGAGGTCCTACAATGAGCAGTTCTTC
>TRBJ2-5|TRBD2|TRBV9|NA
CASSYSGQYQETQYF
TGTGCCAGCAGCTATAGCGGGCAATACCAAGAGACCCAGTACTTC
>TRBJ2-5|TRBD2|TRBV24-1|many
CATGRGSQETQYF
TGTGCCACCGGGCGGGGGAGCCAAGAGACCCAGTACTTC
>TRBJ2-1|NA|TRBV4-2|many
CASSHPPSGRNYNEQFF
TGTGCCAGCAGCCATCCACCATCGGGACGGAATTACAATGAGCAGTTCTTC
>TRBJ2-5|NA|TRBV9|many
CASSVRDYQETQYF
TGTGCCAGCAGCGTCCGGGACTACCAAGAGACCCAGTACTTC
>TRBJ1-1|TRBD1|TRBV9|NA
CASSGHGRSGQYTEAFF
TGTGCCAGCAGCGGGCACGGAAGATCGGGACAGTACACTGAAGCTTTCTTT
>TRBJ1-2|TRBD1|TRBV5-6|many
CASSLAGQGAYGYTF
TGTGCCAGCAGCTTGGCGGGACAGGGAGCCTATGGCTACACCTTC
>TRBJ2-3|TRBD1|TRBV5-4|many
CASSWDSSTDTQYF
TGTGCCAGCAGCTGGGACAGTAGCACAGATACGCAGTATTTT
>TRBJ2-6|TRBD1|TRBV12-3/TRBV12-4|NA
CASSTGGSGANVLTF
TGTGCCAGCTCCACAGGGGGCTCTGGGGCCAACGTCCTGACTTTC
>TRBJ2-1|NA|TRBV4-1|few
CASSPSVGGGGYNEQFF
TGCGCCAGCAGCCCGAGCGTAGGGGGAGGGGGGTACAATGAGCAGTTCTTC
>TRBJ2-1|NA|TRBV7-3|many
CASSSNQEANEQFF
TGTGCCAGCAGCTCGAATCAGGAAGCCAATGAGCAGTTCTTC
>TRBJ2-7|NA|TRBV18|many
CASSPARYEQYF
TGTGCCAGCTCACCCGCTCGATACGAGCAGTACTTC
>TRBJ2-7|NA|TRBV6-1|few
CASGLDRNSYEQYF
TGTGCCAGCGGACTGGACAGAAACTCCTACGAGCAGTACTTC
>TRBJ2-5|NA|TRBV6-6|NA
CASSHSGADRAETQYF
TGTGCCAGCAGTCACTCGGGGGCCGACAGGGCAGAGACCCAGTACTTC
>TRBJ2-5|NA|TRBV13|NA
CASSPLQGEETQYF
TGTGCCAGCAGCCCACTCCAGGGAGAAGAGACCCAGTACTTC
>TRBJ2-5|NA|TRBV12-5|many
CASGRPGGQETQYF
TGTGCTAGTGGTCGTCCCGGAGGGCAAGAGACCCAGTACTTC